The clone carrying this TCR beta chain was recorded at least ten times. Its matching antigen is unknown. Since the library was made to target alpha chains, this beta chain is a stray read and its abundance is not meaningful. Specified time point: sample taken at primary tumor resection. In each case, whole RNA from tumor, nontumor lung or frozen PBMC was sequenced unsorted. One entry per CDR3 protein results from TCRdb running MiXCR on the 5' RACE reads. The repertoire includes 16,000 or so distinct CDR3 sequences, approximately 6.8% of them detected once, and less than 20% sits in the top ten. This sample stems from a study of spatial heterogeneity in lung cancer. Study background: Correlation of TCR transcript counts in tumor regions with a T cell module score from matched bulk RNA-seq was strong.

Study-level findings and limits: Counts of expanded intratumoral alpha and beta TCRs tracked tumor mutation counts.

The sequence derives from a female donor with early-stage non-small cell lung cancer. The material was lung tumor tissue, obtained at surgery.

The CDR3 region has the DNA TGTGCCAGCAGCCCCAGATCAACTAATGAAAAACTGTTTTTT. It translates to CASSPRSTNEKLFF. The chain uses TRBV12-3 or TRBV12-4 and TRBJ1-4; D is ambiguous. The germline V and J ends were trimmed by 6 bases and 0 bases, with 8 bases remaining between them. The CDR3 is 14 amino acids.